Shown below are 32 T cell receptor beta chains from a single sample sequenced in a study of T cell repertoires in cytomegalovirus infection. For these receptors, no antigen is known. TCRdb reprocessed the reads via MiXCR and lists one record per CDR3 protein. This sample carries a few hundred thousand distinct CDR3 sequences, under 45% of them seen once, and the ten largest clones take 48%. Source: cultured PBMCs, taken from culture after CMV antigen stimulation. All receptors derive from a human donor in good health (CMV status not recorded). Some clones in this sample may be carry-over from other donors' samples.

The chain uses TRBV11-1 and TRBJ2-3; possibly TRBD1 for D (6 bases). V shed 2 bases and J shed 4 bases, with 16 bases lying between them. This CDR3 has 16 residues. The germline gives CDR1 SGHAT, CDR2 FQDESV (reference sequence). In DNA form, the CDR3 reads TGTGCCAGCAGCTTAAACAGGGCTGGAATACCAGATACGCAGTATTTT. It encodes CASSLNRAGIPDTQYF.

The chain has TRBV28 and TRBJ1-5; unclear D gene. V was cut by 5 bases and J by 4 bases, with 15 bases left in between. CDR1 MDHEN and CDR2 SYDVKM come from the germline V gene. The CDR3 is made up of 15 amino acids. The CDR3 is CASSLHTQRNQPQHF. The CDR3 bases are TGTGCCAGCAGTCTTCATACACAGCGGAATCAGCCCCAGCATTTT.

This chain links TRBV7-9 with TRBJ2-1, with D perhaps TRBD1 (6 bases). The V gene's germline CDR1 is SEHNR and CDR2 FQNEAQ (reference sequence). V shed 4 bases and J shed 8 bases, with 21 bases lying between them. The CDR3 contains 16 residues. The DNA for the CDR3 is TGTGCCAGCAGCTCAGGGGTAGAAGCTAGGGTGGATGAGCAGTTCTTC. This codes for CASSSGVEARVDEQFF.

The chain is built from TRBV28 and TRBJ1-2; no definite D call. The CDR3 consists of 13 residues. Trimming stripped 7 bases from V and 2 bases from J, with 11 bases between. Germline CDR1 MDHEN, CDR2 SYDVKM. CDR3 sequence: CASIGQANYGYTF. The DNA of the CDR3 is TGTGCCAGCATTGGGCAGGCAAACTATGGCTACACCTTC.

This clonotype was counted only a few times. This sequence joins TRBV30 and TRBJ1-2; no firm D call. The CDR3 runs 16 residues. Trimming pared 0 bases from V and 4 bases from J, leaving 18 bases between. CDR1 and CDR2 from the germline V gene are GTSNPN and SVGIG (reference sequence). The chain's CDR3 is CAWSVSTGISIYGYTF. For the CDR3, the DNA is TGTGCCTGGAGTGTATCAACGGGAATATCGATCTATGGCTACACCTTC.

V is TRBV3-1 and J is TRBJ1-1; possible D gene TRBD1, 6 bases. This CDR3 contains 15 residues. The ends were cut back, 5 bases at V and 1 base at J, with 14 bases in the middle. The V gene's germline CDR1 is LGHDT and CDR2 YNNKEL (reference sequence). The CDR3 protein is CASSYGGLGNTEAFF. The CDR3 DNA reads as TGTGCCAGCAGCTATGGGGGGCTTGGGAACACTGAAGCTTTCTTT.

This rearrangement joins TRBV7-4 to TRBJ2-1; 8 nucleotides line up with TRBD2. The CDR3 is 16 residues long. Germline V gene lookup returns CDR1 SGHVT and CDR2 SQSDAQ. The junction had 9 bases not matched to a gene; V was cut back by 5 bases and J by 3 bases. The CDR3 DNA is TGTGCCAGCAGCGGGACGAGCGGGAGAGACTACAATGAGCAGTTCTTC. This codes for CASSGTSGRDYNEQFF.

This rearrangement joins TRBV20-1 to TRBJ2-7, with 12 bases identical to TRBD2. Germline V gene sequence: CDR1 DFQATT, CDR2 SNEGSKA (reference sequence). The CDR3 loop spans 15 amino acids. Trimming took 0 bases from V and 2 from J; bases not matched to a gene: 2. DNA of the CDR3: TGCAGTGCTAGAGATCCTAGCGGGAGGGCCTACGAGCAGTACTTC. It specifies CSARDPSGRAYEQYF.

This sequence joins TRBV28 and TRBJ1-5; 7 nucleotides line up with TRBD1. Germline V CDR1 and CDR2: MDHEN, SYDVKM. This CDR3 region has 13 residues. V lost 6 bases, J lost 6 bases, and 5 bases stayed unmatched. DNA for the CDR3: TGTGCCAGCAGGGCAGGGGGGCGTCAGCCCCAGCATTTT. Its translation is CASRAGGRQPQHF.

Ten or more counts support this clonotype. The chain recombines TRBV7-2 with TRBJ2-5, with a possible D match to TRBD2 (5 bases). The CDR3 length is 14 residues. Germline V CDR1 and CDR2: SGHTA, FQGNSA. V was shortened by 3 bases and J by 5 bases, with 13 bases between the two germline ends. CDR3 DNA sequence: TGTGCCAGCAGCTTTGCGAGAGGGCTTGAGACCCAGTACTTC. Translating gives CASSFARGLETQYF.

This rearrangement joins TRBV6-5 to TRBJ2-7; D unresolved. Germline V lookup: CDR1 MNHEY, CDR2 SVGAGI. This CDR3 has 15 residues. Trimming left V 1 base short and J 5 bases short, with 15 bases between. The CDR3 DNA is TGTGCCAGCAGTTACTGGGGAAGAGGTTACAACGAGCAGTACTTC. Translating it yields CASSYWGRGYNEQYF.

J is TRBJ2-1 and V is TRBV15; no reliable D call. V dropped 4 bases and J dropped 10 bases, with 14 bases sitting between them. The CDR3 contains 13 residues. Germline CDR1 LNHNV, CDR2 YYDKDF (reference sequence). The CDR3 protein is CATSKTGAEEQFF. CDR3 nucleotides: TGTGCCACCAGCAAAACTGGTGCGGAGGAGCAGTTCTTC.

Only a few counts were recorded for this clonotype. This chain links TRBV15 with TRBJ2-1; TRBD2 matches 8 bases. The CDR3 is 16 amino acids. The V and J ends lost 3 bases and 2 bases, in that order; junction bases with no gene match: 6. Germline CDR1 is LNHNV and CDR2 is YYDKDF (reference sequence). The CDR3 is CATSRGSGAAYNEQFF. DNA for the CDR3: TGTGCCACCAGCAGGGGTAGCGGGGCCGCCTACAATGAGCAGTTCTTC.

This clonotype was counted ten times or more. The chain links TRBV7-9 to TRBJ2-7; the D call may be TRBD1 or TRBD2 (5 bases each). CDR1 is SEHNR and CDR2 is FQNEAQ in the germline V gene (reference sequence). The CDR3 spans 17 residues. V lost 2 bases and J 0 bases, leaving 17 bases between the germline ends. As DNA, the CDR3 is TGTGCCAGCAGCTTATTCGTCGGGGACCCAGACTCCTACGAGCAGTACTTC. This codes for CASSLFVGDPDSYEQYF.

This clonotype appeared a single time. V and J are TRBV7-9 and TRBJ2-3; the D is unclear. Trimming pared 5 bases from V and 4 bases from J, leaving 13 bases between. The CDR3 consists of 14 residues. Germline assignment: CDR1 SEHNR and CDR2 FQNEAQ (reference sequence). The CDR3 loop is CASSHKRRPDTQYF. For the CDR3, the DNA is TGTGCCAGCAGCCATAAGAGGCGGCCAGATACGCAGTATTTT.

The chain is built from TRBV7-8 and TRBJ2-5; D remains ambiguous. Trimming stripped 1 base from V and 7 bases from J, with 19 bases between. Looked up from germline, CDR1 is SGHVS and CDR2 is FQNEAQ. The length of the CDR3 is 16 residues. Here the CDR3 DNA reads TGTGCCAGCAGCTTAGTGTCTACAGCCCGTGGAAGGACCCAGTACTTC. Protein: CASSLVSTARGRTQYF.

This clonotype came up many times. This chain connects TRBV7-9 to TRBJ2-3; D is unresolved. Looked up from germline, CDR1 is SEHNR and CDR2 is FQNEAQ (reference sequence). This CDR3 region has 12 residues. Trimming left V 4 bases short and J 3 bases short, with 5 bases between. The chain's CDR3 is CASSSQTDTQYF. The CDR3 nucleotides read TGTGCCAGCAGCTCACAGACAGATACGCAGTATTTT.

This clonotype appeared a few times. The gene calls are TRBV11-3 and TRBJ2-1, with D possibly TRBD2 on 5 matching bases. CDR3 length: 15 residues. Trimming left V 5 bases short and J 0 bases short, with 11 bases between. Germline V CDR1 and CDR2: SGHNT, YENEEA. The CDR3 reads CASSGRESSYNEQFF. The CDR3 DNA is TGTGCCAGCAGCGGACGGGAAAGCTCCTACAATGAGCAGTTCTTC.

This clonotype was counted ten times or more. V is TRBV7-2 and J is TRBJ2-7, with 8 bases that match TRBD1. The CDR3 is 16 amino acids. Germline trimming cut 5 bases from V and 2 bases from J; bases unmatched to any gene: 11. Germline CDR1 and CDR2: SGHTA and FQGNSA. The CDR3 DNA sequence: TGTGCCAGCAGCCCCCGGACAGGGCCCCCAGCCTACGAGCAGTACTTC. It is translated as CASSPRTGPPAYEQYF.

Turning to this clonotype: An end of the junction does not agree with germline; a read error may underlie this. The rearrangement uses TRBV12-3 or TRBV12-4 and TRBJ2-1; TRBD2 is a possible D gene (6 bases). There are 16 residues in the CDR3. The CDR3 sequence is CASSSTLRDSHNEQFF. For the CDR3, the DNA is TGTGCCAGCAGTTCTACACTCCGGGACTCCCACAATGAGCAGTTCTTC.

This rearrangement joins TRBV6-2 or TRBV6-3 to TRBJ1-1; tentative D call: TRBD1 (6 bases). Trimming stripped 8 bases from V and 10 bases from J, with 23 bases between. Germline values: CDR1 MNHEY, CDR2 SVGEGT. The CDR3 is 14 amino acids. The CDR3 DNA is TGTGCCAGCGGGCGTGGACAGTCGACAAATGGAGCTTTCTTT. This codes for CASGRGQSTNGAFF.

CDR3 loop: CASSYDPTSTDTQYF. The CDR3 nucleotides read TGTGCCAGCAGTTACGACCCGACGAGCACAGATACGCAGTATTTT. The rearrangement links TRBV6-6 to TRBJ2-3; D unresolved. V was cut by 2 bases and J by 0 bases, with 9 bases left in between. The CDR3 length is 15 residues. Germline V gene lookup returns CDR1 MNHNY and CDR2 SVGAGI (reference sequence).

This clonotype was seen a handful of times. The J gene is TRBJ2-2, the V gene TRBV7-2, with 15 bases identical to TRBD2. With V trimmed by 5 bases and J by 1 base, 2 bases remained unmatched. There are 17 residues in the CDR3. Germline V gives CDR1 SGHTA, CDR2 FQGNSA. The CDR3, as DNA: TGTGCCAGCAGCCCGGGACTAGCGGGGGGGAACACCGGGGAGCTGTTTTTT. Translation: CASSPGLAGGNTGELFF.

This clonotype has just a few counts. The chain employs TRBV6-5 and TRBJ2-1; D is ambiguous. Germline V gives CDR1 MNHEY, CDR2 SVGAGI. V was clipped by 6 bases and J by 7 bases, with 19 bases between them. This CDR3 region has 15 residues. The DNA for the CDR3 is TGTGCCAGCAGCCTTGGACCCCCACCCCAAAATGAGCAGTTCTTC. Residues: CASSLGPPPQNEQFF.

V gene TRBV7-2 combines with J gene TRBJ2-1, with unresolved D. The CDR3 consists of 13 residues. Trimming cost V 0 bases and J 10 bases, with 10 bases left between them. Germline loops: CDR1 SGHTA, CDR2 FQGNSA. The CDR3, as DNA: TGTGCCAGCAGCTTAGCAGGGTTTGGGGAGCAGTTCTTC. This translates into CASSLAGFGEQFF.

This clonotype was seen a handful of times. The chain combines TRBV10-3 with TRBJ2-7; D unresolved. V lost 4 bases and J lost 0, with 10 bases in between. There are 14 residues in the CDR3. The germline CDR1 and CDR2 sequences are ENHRY and SYGVKD. In DNA form, the CDR3 reads TGTGCCATCAGTGGGTCGGCAATCTCCTACGAGCAGTACTTC. Translating gives CAISGSAISYEQYF.

CDR3 residues: CSVWTGKHNEQFF. Here the CDR3 DNA reads TGCAGCGTCTGGACAGGGAAACACAATGAGCAGTTCTTC. This chain uses TRBV29-1 with TRBJ2-1, with 8 nucleotides matching TRBD1. The CDR3 is made up of 13 amino acids. The V gene's germline CDR1 is SQVTM and CDR2 ANQGSEA. Trimming took 6 bases from V and 5 from J; bases not matched to a gene: 6.

The chain has TRBV20-1 and TRBJ1-2; D is undetermined. The CDR3 loop spans 15 amino acids. V was shortened by 3 bases and J by 0 bases, with 14 bases between the two germline ends. CDR1 is DFQATT and CDR2 is SNEGSKA in the germline V gene (reference sequence). The CDR3 sequence is CSASSQMLANYGYTF. CDR3 bases: TGCAGTGCTAGTAGTCAGATGTTAGCTAACTATGGCTACACCTTC.

This clonotype has a handful of counts. J is TRBJ1-6 and V is TRBV6-2 or TRBV6-3, with D unresolved. Trimming removed 6 bases at V and 9 bases at J, with 15 bases between. CDR1 is MNHEY, CDR2 SVGEGT, per germline. The CDR3 length is 14 residues. The CDR3 loop is CASRIDGTFSPLHF. CDR3 in DNA: TGTGCCAGCAGAATCGACGGTACTTTTTCACCCCTCCACTTT.

J is TRBJ2-1 and V is TRBV20-1; D is ambiguous. Trimming removed 3 bases at V and 7 bases at J, with 19 bases between. Germline CDR1 reads DFQATT; CDR2 reads SNEGSKA (reference sequence). This CDR3 has 15 residues. CDR3 nucleotides: TGCAGTGCTAGCCTTAGTGACTCCATCGGTAATGAGCAGTTCTTC. Protein: CSASLSDSIGNEQFF.

The V gene is TRBV29-1, the J gene TRBJ2-1, with 7 bases matching TRBD2. Germline V lookup: CDR1 SQVTM, CDR2 ANQGSEA. This CDR3 region has 12 residues. The V segment lost 7 bases and the J segment 10 bases; nucleotides outside the gene matches: 10. CDR3 loop: CSAFGLVMEQFF. The CDR3, as DNA: TGCAGCGCTTTCGGACTAGTAATGGAGCAGTTCTTC.

V usage is TRBV7-2 and J usage is TRBJ1-3; D remains unclear. From germline, CDR1 is SGHTA and CDR2 FQGNSA. CDR3 length: 16 amino acids. Trimming removed 1 base at V and 2 bases at J, with 12 bases between. The CDR3 region has the DNA TGTGCCAGCAGCTTAGGGCCGGGATCCGCTGGAAACACCATATATTTT. This gives the protein CASSLGPGSAGNTIYF. The complete variable domain, with remaining parts taken from reference TRBV7-2 and TRBJ1-3, reads GAGVSQSPSNKVTEKGKDVELRCDPISGHTALYWYRQSLGQGLEFLIYFQGNSAPDKSGLPSDRFSAERTGGSVSTLTIQRTQQEDSAVYLCASSLGPGSAGNTIYFGEGSWLTVV.